Each of the 25 T cell receptor beta chains below was sequenced from the same sample in a study of response to subunit inactivated influenza vaccine. MiXCR, applied by TCRdb to the RT-PCR reads, yields one record per CDR3 protein. The sample includes 610,000 or so distinct CDR3 sequences, 11% to 15% of them seen just once. The sample here was PBMCs from blood, taken 11 to 12 days after vaccination. The origin of the receptors is a man between 45 and 60 years old who received an inactivated influenza vaccine.

This clonotype was observed a handful of times. The gene calls are TRBV7-3 and TRBJ2-2; TRBD1 matches at 7 bases. Per the germline V gene, CDR1 is SGHTA and CDR2 is FQGTGA. V was clipped by 4 bases and J by 3 bases; unmatched bases: 8. The CDR3 has 16 amino acids. In DNA form, the CDR3 reads TGTGCCAGCAGCTCGCCCCGGGGACAGTACACCGGGGAGCTGTTTTTT. Translation: CASSSPRGQYTGELFF.

This clonotype has a handful of counts. The chain carries TRBV29-1 and TRBJ2-1; 16 bases fit TRBD2. With V trimmed by 7 bases and J by 10 bases, 10 bases remained unmatched. The CDR3 extends over 15 amino acids. Germline CDR1 and CDR2: SQVTM and ANQGSEA. This CDR3 reads CSAGTSGRAVGEQFF. CDR3 nucleotide sequence: TGCAGCGCTGGGACTAGCGGGAGGGCCGTCGGGGAGCAGTTCTTC.

This clonotype was seen a few times. The rearrangement links TRBV5-1 to TRBJ1-2; TRBD1 agrees at 7 bases. Germline CDR1 is SGHRS and CDR2 is YFSETQ. With V trimmed by 2 bases and J by 2 bases, 6 bases remained unmatched. The CDR3 spans 15 residues. This CDR3 reads CASSFRGGKNYGYTF. The CDR3 DNA is TGCGCCAGCAGCTTCCGAGGGGGCAAGAACTATGGCTACACCTTC.

At least ten counts were recorded for this clonotype. The chain carries TRBV28 and TRBJ2-7, with D perhaps TRBD1 (5 bases). The ends were cut back, 5 bases at V and 0 bases at J, with 11 bases in the middle. The CDR3 has 14 amino acids. The germline V gene encodes CDR1 MDHEN and CDR2 SYDVKM. CDR3 residues: CASSITGYSYEQYF. DNA for the CDR3: TGTGCCAGCAGTATAACAGGATACTCCTACGAGCAGTACTTC.

The chain uses TRBV7-2 and TRBJ2-7; the D gene is possibly TRBD2 (5 bases). V was cut by 3 bases and J by 9 bases, with 15 bases left in between. Germline assignment: CDR1 SGHTA and CDR2 FQGNSA. The CDR3 sequence is 13 residues long. DNA of the CDR3: TGTGCCAGCAGCTTGGATGTGGGAGTCGCGCAGTACTTC. Its translation: CASSLDVGVAQYF.

V is TRBV12-3 or TRBV12-4 and J is TRBJ2-2; the match to TRBD2 covers 9 bases. With 5 bases clipped from V and 5 bases from J, the junction kept 9 bases outside the gene matches. The CDR3 is 16 amino acids. For the CDR3, the DNA is TGTGCCAGCAGTCCCCCTAGCGGGGCTTCAACCGGGGAGCTGTTTTTT. It codes for CASSPPSGASTGELFF.

This clonotype was picked up a small number of times. DNA for the CDR3: TGCGCCAGCAGCCAAGATCAACCAGGGGCTGGAAACACCATATATTTT. It yields the protein CASSQDQPGAGNTIYF. The chain recombines TRBV4-3 with TRBJ1-3; D might be TRBD1 (6 bases). The CDR3 has 16 amino acids. Germline V gives CDR1 LGHNA, CDR2 YSLEER. Trimming left V 0 bases short and J 2 bases short, with 11 bases between.

In nucleotides, the CDR3 is TGTGCCATCAGTGAGTCGAATTCATATACCTCCTACGAGCAGTACTTC. Residues: CAISESNSYTSYEQYF. The chain links TRBV10-3 to TRBJ2-7, with unresolved D. This CDR3 comprises 16 residues. Germline CDR1 and CDR2: ENHRY and SYGVKD. V gave up 0 bases and J gave up 0 bases, with 12 bases separating them.

In its sample, this clonotype was seen a few times. This chain uses TRBV4-3 with TRBJ1-6; D ambiguous. V was cut by 0 bases and J by 7 bases, with 13 bases left in between. The CDR3 has 16 amino acids. From germline, CDR1 is LGHNA and CDR2 YSLEER. CDR3 sequence reads: CASSQEVSVKNSPLHF. The CDR3 DNA follows: TGCGCCAGCAGCCAAGAAGTGTCAGTTAAAAATTCACCCCTCCACTTT.

V is TRBV25-1 and J is TRBJ1-4, with 7 positions matching TRBD1. This CDR3 comprises 15 residues. Trimming cost V 5 bases and J 4 bases; bases outside gene matches: 7. Germline CDR1 is MGHDK and CDR2 is SYGVNS. The CDR3 region has the DNA TGTGCCAGCAGTCCTAGACAGGGTTTTAATGAAAAACTGTTTTTT. This sequence encodes CASSPRQGFNEKLFF.

A few counts support this clonotype. This chain links TRBV20-1 with TRBJ1-1, with 8 positions matching TRBD1. The J segment lost 5 bases and the V segment lost 3 bases, leaving 8 bases of the junction unmatched. This CDR3 region has 14 residues. Germline V lookup: CDR1 DFQATT, CDR2 SNEGSKA (reference sequence). The CDR3 reads CSARAGTGGTEAFF. DNA for the CDR3: TGCAGTGCTAGGGCCGGGACAGGAGGGACTGAAGCTTTCTTT.

A few counts support this clonotype. The chain uses TRBV12-3 or TRBV12-4 and TRBJ2-3; 8 nucleotides line up with TRBD1. The V and J ends lost 5 bases and 0 bases, in that order; junction bases with no gene match: 10. The CDR3 consists of 17 residues. CDR3 sequence reads: CASSPHRGNPSTDTQYF. The CDR3 nucleotides are TGTGCCAGCAGTCCACACAGGGGGAATCCTAGCACAGATACGCAGTATTTT.

This clonotype was found many times. V is TRBV5-1 and J is TRBJ1-5; D gene uncertain. Germline V gives CDR1 SGHRS, CDR2 YFSETQ. Deletions cut 0 bases from V and 1 base from J, with 2 bases between. The CDR3 contains 13 residues. The CDR3 protein is CASSLDSNQPQHF. In DNA, the CDR3 is TGCGCCAGCAGCTTGGACAGCAATCAGCCCCAGCATTTT.

This chain connects TRBV6-1 to TRBJ2-5, with 11 bases matching TRBD1. Germline lookup yields CDR1 MNHNS and CDR2 SASEGT. CDR3 length equals 17 residues. V dropped 8 bases and J dropped 7; count of bases not matched to a gene: 18. CDR3 sequence: CASLPLGQGALLGTQYF. CDR3 coding DNA: TGTGCCAGCCTACCCCTAGGACAGGGGGCTCTGTTAGGGACCCAGTACTTC.

This clonotype has only a few counts. The chain combines TRBV12-3 or TRBV12-4 with TRBJ1-2, with TRBD1 matching over 9 bases. The V segment lost 5 bases and the J segment 3 bases; nucleotides outside the gene matches: 7. CDR3 length: 15 residues. The CDR3 sequence: CASSLWDREDYGYTF. The CDR3 nucleotides read TGTGCCAGCAGTCTCTGGGACAGGGAGGACTATGGCTACACCTTC.

Only a few counts were recorded for this clonotype. This chain connects TRBV5-1 to TRBJ2-1, with D maybe TRBD1 (5 bases). Deletions cut 1 base from V and 10 bases from J, with 9 bases between. Germline V gene lookup returns CDR1 SGHRS and CDR2 YFSETQ. The CDR3 is made up of 12 amino acids. The CDR3, as DNA: TGCGCCAGCAGCTTGTCACAGGAAGAGCAGTTCTTC. It translates to CASSLSQEEQFF.

There are many counts of this clonotype. The chain uses TRBV12-3 or TRBV12-4 and TRBJ2-2, with a tentative D call TRBD1 (5 bases). V shed 4 bases and J shed 5 bases, with 8 bases lying between them. The CDR3 is made up of 13 amino acids. The CDR3: CASSSSGTGELFF. The DNA for the CDR3 is TGTGCCAGCAGTTCCTCAGGGACCGGGGAGCTGTTTTTT.

This clonotype was detected ten times or more. This chain links TRBV29-1 with TRBJ2-4; TRBD1 matches 9 bases. V shed 7 bases, J shed 8 bases, and the junction held 21 bases outside the gene matches. The CDR3 is made up of 17 amino acids. CDR1 and CDR2 from the germline V gene are SQVTM and ANQGSEA. CDR3 amino acids: CSASNRDRETHSDIQYF. Here the CDR3 DNA reads TGCAGCGCTTCCAATCGGGACAGGGAGACTCACTCAGACATTCAGTACTTC.

DNA for the CDR3: TGTGCCAGCAGAGCCGGGACAGGACGATATGGTACGCAGTATTTT. Protein sequence: CASRAGTGRYGTQYF. The chain joins TRBV2 to TRBJ2-3; 8 bases map to TRBD1. Germline V gene sequence: CDR1 SNHLY, CDR2 FYNNEI. The CDR3 has 15 amino acids. Germline trimming cut 6 bases from V and 8 bases from J; bases unmatched to any gene: 13.

This clonotype was detected only a few times. The chain uses TRBV12-3 or TRBV12-4 and TRBJ1-1; the D gene is possibly TRBD1 (6 bases). The CDR3 extends over 15 amino acids. The V end lost 4 bases, the J end lost 0 bases, and 12 bases lay between the germline ends. The chain's CDR3 is CASSSNRAMNTEAFF. In nucleotides, the CDR3 is TGTGCCAGCAGTTCCAACAGGGCCATGAACACTGAAGCTTTCTTT.

The J gene is TRBJ2-7, the V gene TRBV20-1; 9 bases are shared with TRBD2. V shed 5 bases and J 2 bases; nucleotides not matched to a gene: 19. Germline-derived CDR1 and CDR2 are DFQATT and SNEGSKA (reference sequence). CDR3 length: 18 amino acids. The CDR3 loop is CSADPTTQTSGRTYEQYF. Written as DNA, the CDR3 is TGCAGTGCTGACCCCACGACCCAAACTAGCGGGCGTACCTACGAGCAGTACTTC.

The chain joins TRBV20-1 to TRBJ2-7; 7 nucleotides line up with TRBD2. The CDR3 loop spans 12 amino acids. CDR1 and CDR2 (germline): DFQATT, SNEGSKA (reference sequence). V lost 3 bases and J lost 4; bases outside the gene matches: 3. The DNA of the CDR3 is TGCAGTGCTAGCGACGGGAGGTACGAGCAGTACTTC. The encoded protein is CSASDGRYEQYF.

CDR3 loop: CATSRDTGDYEQYF. As DNA, the CDR3 is TGTGCCACCAGCAGAGATACAGGGGATTACGAGCAGTACTTC. The chain carries TRBV15 and TRBJ2-7, with 7 positions matching TRBD1. The germline gives CDR1 LNHNV, CDR2 YYDKDF (reference sequence). V gave up 0 bases and J gave up 4 bases; unmatched junction bases: 3. The CDR3 has 14 amino acids.

The J gene is TRBJ2-6, the V gene TRBV4-2; D remains ambiguous. The CDR3 covers 15 residues. The germline V gene has CDR1 LGHNA and CDR2 YNFKEQ. The V end was cut by 6 bases, the J end by 4 bases, with 13 bases between. The CDR3 region is CASSSKAVGANVLTF. CDR3 DNA sequence: TGTGCCAGCAGTTCCAAGGCTGTCGGGGCCAACGTCCTGACTTTC.

The chain is built from TRBV15 and TRBJ2-1; D not resolved. This CDR3 is built from 16 residues. V lost 0 bases to trimming and J lost 1 base, with 10 bases between them. Germline values: CDR1 LNHNV, CDR2 YYDKDF (reference sequence). The chain's CDR3 is CATSRDAGLSYNEQFF. DNA of the CDR3: TGTGCCACCAGCAGAGATGCAGGCCTATCCTACAATGAGCAGTTCTTC.